This T cell receptor beta chain was sequenced for a study of a mutant IDH1 vaccine in newly diagnosed glioma. Here immunoSEQ multiplex PCR was the method, and the copy in TCRdb shows in-frame clones only, minus some. The sample comprises approximately 25,000 clones, just over 90% of which are singletons, and approximately 1.2% rests with the top ten. The germline V gene has CDR1 SNHLY and CDR2 FYNNEI. This CDR3 spans 11 amino acids. Trimming removed 6 bases from V and 6 bases from J, with 5 bases in between. This sample's time point: baseline, week 1 (first vaccination visit). Treatment in this sample: pre-vaccination baseline after standard-of-care therapy.

The receptor's source is a man aged 35-49 years with glioma. The source was PBMCs, collected from a glioma patient treated with radiotherapy, temozolomide or both. V and J are TRBV2 and TRBJ2-2; D is undetermined. The CDR3 DNA reads TGTGCCAGCAGCCCTGCCGGGGAGCTGTTTTTT. This translates into CASSPAGELFF. Filled out from reference TRBV2 and TRBJ2-2, the complete variable domain reads EPEVTQTPSHQVTQMGQEVILRCVPISNHLYFYWYRQILGQKVEFLVSFYNNEISEKSEIFDDQFSVERPDGSNFTLKIRSTKLEDSAMYFCASSPAGELFFGEGSRLTVL.